These 23 T cell receptor beta chains share one sample of origin, sequenced in a study of cytomegalovirus exposure and HLA in healthy donors. A multiplex PCR was run with 60 Vbeta primers and 13 Jbeta primers. Assay: immunoSEQ multiplex PCR; the TCRdb copy retains only in-frame clones and omits some. The sample includes about 130,000 clones, around four fifths of them seen just once. Sequencing was performed on PBMCs. Every receptor here comes from a boy aged 10-17 years in good health and CMV-seronegative.

The chain carries TRBV5-1 and TRBJ2-6; the D gene is possibly TRBD1 (6 bases). Germline loops: CDR1 SGHRS, CDR2 YFSETQ. The CDR3 length is 16 residues. Trimming removed 4 bases at V and 2 bases at J, with 13 bases between. The CDR3 nucleotides are TGCGCCAGCAGCGTAACAGGGAACACTGGGGCCAACGTCCTGACTTTC. This translates into CASSVTGNTGANVLTF.

This clone was detected only a few times. The J gene is TRBJ1-1, the V gene TRBV6-4; 7 nucleotides line up with TRBD1. This CDR3 region has 14 residues. V was clipped by 2 bases and J by 1 base; unmatched bases: 1. Per germline, CDR1 MRHNA and CDR2 SNTAGT. The CDR3 loop reads CASSDDRENTEAFF. The CDR3 region has the DNA TGTGCCAGCAGTGACGACAGGGAGAACACTGAAGCTTTCTTT.

This clone was observed once. V and J are TRBV30 and TRBJ2-5, with TRBD1 matching 9 bases. Germline CDR1 and CDR2: GTSNPN and SVGIG (reference sequence). Germline trimming cut 1 base from V and 4 bases from J; bases unmatched to any gene: 4. The CDR3 consists of 14 residues. This CDR3 reads CAWSGGTGSETQYF. Here the CDR3 DNA reads TGTGCCTGGAGTGGGGGGACAGGGTCAGAGACCCAGTACTTC. The full variable domain, its missing parts supplied by reference TRBV30 and TRBJ2-5, is SQTIHQWPATLVQPVGSPLSLECTVEGTSNPNLYWYRQAAGRGLQLLFYSVGIGQISSEVPQNLSASRPQDRQFILSSKKLLLSDSGFYLCAWSGGTGSETQYFGPGTRLLVL.

This rearrangement joins TRBV6-5 to TRBJ2-1; 7 nucleotides match TRBD2. This CDR3 contains 13 residues. The germline gives CDR1 MNHEY, CDR2 SVGAGI. V was clipped by 3 bases and J by 14 bases; unmatched bases: 10. CDR3 DNA sequence: TGTGCCAGCAGTTATTCTTTGGGGGGGAGTGAGTTCTTC. Residues: CASSYSLGGSEFF.

The rearrangement joins TRBV7-3 to TRBJ2-1, with 7 nucleotides matching TRBD2. The CDR3 sequence is 16 residues long. Per the germline V gene, CDR1 is SGHTA and CDR2 is FQGTGA. V lost 5 bases, J lost 4 bases, and 11 bases stayed unmatched. The CDR3 sequence is CASSRTGTTNYNEQFF. Here the CDR3 DNA reads TGTGCCAGCAGCAGAACCGGGACTACAAATTACAATGAGCAGTTCTTC.

This clone was recorded only once. The CDR3 DNA is TGTGCTAGTACTCAGGGGTTCGCCGGGGAGCTGTTTTTT. As protein: CASTQGFAGELFF. The chain uses TRBV12-5 and TRBJ2-2, with a weak D call TRBD1 (6 bases). The ends were cut back, 8 bases at V and 6 bases at J, with 13 bases in the middle. Germline V lookup: CDR1 LGHNT, CDR2 FRNRAP. The length of the CDR3 is 13 residues.

The chain employs TRBV6-6 and TRBJ2-3, with D tentatively TRBD2 (7 bases). V gave up 10 bases and J gave up 0 bases, with 14 bases separating them. CDR1 is MNHNY and CDR2 is SVGAGI in the germline V gene (reference sequence). The CDR3 loop spans 14 amino acids. CDR3 residues: CAIWGGHSTDTQYF. Here the CDR3 DNA reads TGTGCCATCTGGGGGGGCCATAGCACAGATACGCAGTATTTT.

The chain combines TRBV9 with TRBJ1-1, with 9 nucleotides matching TRBD1. Germline trimming cut 3 bases from V and 1 base from J; bases unmatched to any gene: 4. This CDR3 has 15 amino acids. CDR1 SGDLS and CDR2 YYNGEE come from the germline V gene. The CDR3 sequence is CASSAPGQGNTEAFF. CDR3 DNA sequence: TGTGCCAGCAGCGCGCCGGGACAGGGGAACACTGAAGCTTTCTTT.

The gene calls are TRBV12-2 and TRBJ2-1; the table's D gene call, TRBD2, was not cross checked with the DNA. TRBV12-2 is marked as a pseudogene. This CDR3 spans 17 amino acids. In nucleotides, the CDR3 is TGTGCAAGTCGCTTGGGGACTAGCGGGAGTTTCTGGAATGAGCAGTTCTTC. It translates to CASRLGTSGSFWNEQFF.

The V gene is TRBV9, the J gene TRBJ2-7; TRBD2 matches 11 bases. This CDR3 spans 14 amino acids. The germline CDR1 and CDR2 sequences are SGDLS and YYNGEE. V shed 2 bases and J 3 bases; nucleotides not matched to a gene: 1. The CDR3: CASSVLAGGYEQYF. The DNA of the CDR3 is TGTGCCAGCAGCGTGCTAGCGGGGGGCTACGAGCAGTACTTC.

V and J are TRBV30 and TRBJ1-4, with 7 positions matching TRBD1. CDR1 is GTSNPN, CDR2 SVGIG, per germline (reference sequence). There are 15 residues in the CDR3. V dropped 3 bases and J dropped 5; count of bases not matched to a gene: 9. The CDR3 DNA reads as TGTGCCTGGAGAGCTAAGGGGGCCCAGAATGAAAAACTGTTTTTT. It translates to CAWRAKGAQNEKLFF. Together with reference TRBV30 and TRBJ1-4, the CDR3 gives the full variable domain: SQTIHQWPATLVQPVGSPLSLECTVEGTSNPNLYWYRQAAGRGLQLLFYSVGIGQISSEVPQNLSASRPQDRQFILSSKKLLLSDSGFYLCAWRAKGAQNEKLFFGSGTQLSVL.

This clone was counted between two and nine times. The chain couples TRBV2 to TRBJ2-7; 7 bases line up with TRBD1. CDR3 size: 14 residues. Germline CDR1 and CDR2: SNHLY and FYNNEI. V lost 6 bases, J lost 5 bases, and 10 bases stayed unmatched. This CDR3 reads CASSRGMTADEQYF. The CDR3 coding sequence is TGTGCCAGCAGCAGGGGGATGACGGCTGACGAGCAGTACTTC.

The rearrangement links TRBV4-1 to TRBJ1-2; no clear D gene. The CDR3 is 15 amino acids. Trimming cost V 2 bases and J 0 bases, with 10 bases left between them. Germline values: CDR1 MGHRA, CDR2 YSYEKL. The CDR3 DNA is TGCGCCAGCAGCCAACCGACATCCTCTAACTATGGCTACACCTTC. Translation: CASSQPTSSNYGYTF.

The chain links TRBV30 to TRBJ1-1, with D possibly being TRBD1 (6 bases). The CDR3 is 14 amino acids. CDR1 and CDR2 from the germline V gene are GTSNPN and SVGIG (reference sequence). The V and J ends lost 2 bases and 1 base respectively, with 11 bases between them. The CDR3 nucleotides read TGTGCCTGGAGTAACAGGGTGACGAACACTGAAGCTTTCTTT. This encodes CAWSNRVTNTEAFF.

This clone was counted only a few times. The rearrangement joins TRBV11-2 to TRBJ1-1; D is unresolved. V lost 2 bases and J 7 bases, leaving 5 bases between the germline ends. This CDR3 region has 11 residues. Germline assignment: CDR1 SGHAT and CDR2 FQNNGV. CDR3 loop: CASSLLNEAFF. CDR3 nucleotide sequence: TGTGCCAGCAGCTTACTAAATGAAGCTTTCTTT.

The rearrangement uses TRBV27 and TRBJ1-1; D remains unclear. The CDR3 is made up of 13 amino acids. V lost 0 bases to trimming and J lost 4 bases, with 6 bases between them. CDR1 is MNHEY, CDR2 SMNVEV, per germline (reference sequence). CDR3 region: CASSLSEVTEAFF. The DNA of the CDR3 is TGTGCCAGCAGTTTATCCGAGGTCACTGAAGCTTTCTTT.

The J gene is TRBJ2-7, the V gene TRBV27; 10 bases fit TRBD2. V shed 4 bases, J shed 2 bases, and the junction held 8 bases outside the gene matches. Looked up from germline, CDR1 is MNHEY and CDR2 is SMNVEV (reference sequence). The CDR3 sequence is 16 residues long. CDR3 bases: TGTGCCAGCAGTTCGTTAGGACTAGCGGTTACCTACGAGCAGTACTTC. This translates into CASSSLGLAVTYEQYF.

This sequence joins TRBV4-3 and TRBJ1-2, with TRBD1 matching 7 bases. The CDR3 spans 15 residues. Germline CDR1 reads LGHNA; CDR2 reads YSLEER. Losses at the gene ends were 3 bases for V and 1 base for J; bases not matched to a gene: 5. CDR3 in DNA: TGCGCCAGCAGCCATGACAGGGTGAATAACTATGGCTACACCTTC. This gives the protein CASSHDRVNNYGYTF.

The rearrangement joins TRBV7-9 to TRBJ2-7, with a possible D match to TRBD2 (6 bases). The V and J ends lost 1 base and 3 bases respectively, with 22 bases between them. The V gene's germline CDR1 is SEHNR and CDR2 FQNEAQ (reference sequence). The CDR3 consists of 18 residues. In DNA form, the CDR3 reads TGTGCCAGCAGCTTAGAAGGGACTTCCAAGCAGTTCGGCTACGAGCAGTACTTC. Amino acid sequence: CASSLEGTSKQFGYEQYF.

The rearrangement uses TRBV10-3 and TRBJ2-7; a possible D gene is TRBD1 (6 bases). CDR1 ENHRY and CDR2 SYGVKD come from the germline V gene. V shed 8 bases and J shed 3 bases, with 8 bases lying between them. This CDR3 has 11 amino acids. The CDR3 region is CAIGDNYEQYF. Here the CDR3 DNA reads TGTGCCATCGGGGACAACTACGAGCAGTACTTC.

In its sample, this clone was seen a few times. CDR3 DNA: TGTGCCAGCAGCTTAGGCGGGGCTGAAGCTTTCTTT. Translating it yields CASSLGGAEAFF. The rearrangement joins TRBV7-8 to TRBJ1-1; no clear D. Trimming pared 1 base from V and 6 bases from J, leaving 6 bases between. The CDR3 extends over 12 amino acids. Germline V lookup: CDR1 SGHVS, CDR2 FQNEAQ. The whole variable domain, remainder taken from reference TRBV7-8 and TRBJ1-1, is GAGVSQSPRYKVAKRGQDVALRCDPISGHVSLFWYQQALGQGPEFLTYFQNEAQLDKSGLPSDRFFAERPEGSVSTLKIQRTQQEDSAVYLCASSLGGAEAFFGQGTRLTVV.

J is TRBJ2-7 and V is TRBV19; 7 positions agree with TRBD1. CDR3 length: 15 amino acids. The V and J ends lost 6 bases and 3 bases, in that order; junction bases with no gene match: 11. CDR1 is LNHDA and CDR2 is SQIVND in the germline V gene (reference sequence). CDR3 nucleotides: TGTGCCAGTAGCGTGACCGGGACAGCCTTCTACGAGCAGTACTTC. As protein: CASSVTGTAFYEQYF.

The chain carries TRBV6-1 and TRBJ2-1, with 11 bases aligning to TRBD2. Germline V gene sequence: CDR1 MNHNS, CDR2 SASEGT. The CDR3 contains 17 residues. Trimming removed 3 bases from V and 5 bases from J; junction bases left unmatched: 9. The CDR3 DNA reads TGTGCCAGCAGTGAGGGGACTAGCGGCTACGGGGACAATGAGCAGTTCTTC. Translation: CASSEGTSGYGDNEQFF.